These 5 T cell receptor beta chains came from one sample sequenced in a study of blood T cell repertoires in COVID-19. The repertoire was sequenced with immunoSEQ multiplex PCR; TCRdb's copy has only in-frame clones and lacks some. This sample yields approximately 89,000 clones, of which roughly 80% are seen a single time; 15% to 20% belongs to the top ten. The sample consisted of peripheral blood. These receptors came from a human donor in a cohort sampled during active COVID-19.

The chain's CDR3 is CASSLHPAQGARGGYTF. For the CDR3, the DNA is TGTGCCAGCAGCTTGCATCCGGCACAGGGGGCTCGAGGCGGCTACACCTTC. This chain joins TRBV11-2 and TRBJ1-2; the match to TRBD1 covers 9 bases. CDR1 is SGHAT and CDR2 is FQNNGV in the germline V gene. The V gene end was trimmed by 3 bases and the J gene end by 8 bases; junction bases not matched to a gene: 16. The CDR3 consists of 17 residues.

The rearrangement uses TRBV11-3 and TRBJ2-7; TRBD2 aligns across 7 bases. Germline-derived CDR1 and CDR2 are SGHNT and YENEEA. V was pared by 5 bases and J by 4 bases, with 11 bases of the junction left unmatched. There are 15 residues in the CDR3. CDR3 coding DNA: TGTGCCAGCAGCCTGGCTGGGCGGGAGAAGTACGAGCAGTACTTC. It codes for CASSLAGREKYEQYF.

The rearrangement joins TRBV27 to TRBJ1-5; 9 bases fit TRBD1. Trimming at V came to 6 bases and at J to 2 bases, leaving 2 bases not matched to a gene. The CDR3 spans 14 residues. CDR1 is MNHEY, CDR2 SMNVEV, per germline (reference sequence). The chain's CDR3 is CASRRQGGNQPQHF. CDR3 nucleotides: TGTGCCAGCAGAAGACAGGGGGGCAATCAGCCCCAGCATTTT.

V gene TRBV2 combines with J gene TRBJ2-7; 7 bases match TRBD2. The CDR3 is 14 residues long. Trimming took 5 bases from V and 6 from J; bases not matched to a gene: 10. Germline V gives CDR1 SNHLY, CDR2 FYNNEI. The CDR3, as DNA: TGTGCCAGCAGTTTTAGCGGGTTGGCACTCGAGCAGTACTTC. Its translation: CASSFSGLALEQYF.

The V and J genes are TRBV11-2 and TRBJ1-1; D call uncertain. V gave up 5 bases and J gave up 4 bases, with 11 bases separating them. CDR1 is SGHAT, CDR2 FQNNGV, per germline. This CDR3 has 13 amino acids. CDR3 in amino acids: CASSIERVTEAFF. The CDR3 bases are TGTGCCAGCAGCATCGAGAGGGTCACTGAAGCTTTCTTT.